These T cell receptor beta chains were read from a single sample in a study of shared clonotypes between healthy human individuals. The repertoire was sequenced with immunoSEQ multiplex PCR; TCRdb's copy has only in-frame clones and lacks some. This sample has more than 1.2 million clones, with about 98.5% found just once. Sequencing was performed on naive CD4+ T cells sorted from blood. The receptor source for this set is a man aged 25 to 40 in good health. CDR3s include the opening cysteine and the closing phenylalanine or tryptophan. D genes are given only for firm matches. Size is stated for part of the rows, as once, few or many counts, or as a class when the clone is expanded.

CGSKPRGPTNTEAFF | TGTGGCTCAAAGCCCAGGGGCCCAACGAACACTGAAGCTTTCTTT | NA | NA | TRBJ1-1 | TRBV27
CASSGAGQYTEAFF | TGTGCCAGCAGCGGCGCAGGACAGTACACTGAAGCTTTCTTT | NA | NA | TRBJ1-1 | TRBV11-2
CASSLGGQGHEQYF | TGTGCCAGCAGCTTAGGGGGACAGGGTCACGAGCAGTACTTC | once | TRBD1 | TRBJ2-7 | TRBV11-2
CASTGLAVSPYEQYF | TGCGCCAGCACAGGCCTAGCGGTATCCCCCTACGAGCAGTACTTC | NA | TRBD2 | TRBJ2-7 | TRBV4-3
CASRTTGGTYEQYF | TGTGCCAGCAGGACGACAGGGGGGACCTACGAGCAGTACTTC | NA | TRBD1 | TRBJ2-7 | TRBV2
CASSSGTGGNEQYF | TGTGCCAGCAGTTCCGGGACAGGGGGGAACGAGCAGTACTTC | NA | TRBD1 | TRBJ2-7 | TRBV27
CASSLDIRGGARYTF | TGTGCCAGCAGCTTAGATATTAGGGGCGGTGCTCGCTACACCTTC | NA | NA | TRBJ1-2 | TRBV11-2
CASSQDGNQPQHF | TGTGCCAGCAGCCAGGACGGGAATCAGCCCCAGCATTTT | NA | NA | TRBJ1-5 | TRBV5-6
CSVWYNEQFF | TGCAGCGTATGGTACAATGAGCAGTTCTTC | NA | NA | TRBJ2-1 | TRBV29-1
CASRRDASSGAFF | TGTGCCAGCAGACGAGACGCGTCTTCCGGAGCTTTCTTT | NA | NA | TRBJ1-1 | TRBV11-3
CASSLVYGSSYEQYF | TGTGCCAGCAGCTTAGTGTACGGGAGCTCCTACGAGCAGTACTTC | NA | NA | TRBJ2-7 | TRBV11-1
CASSIEGARSNQPQHF | TGTGCCAGTAGTATAGAAGGGGCGCGAAGCAATCAGCCCCAGCATTTT | NA | NA | TRBJ1-5 | TRBV19
CASSDVGATNEKLFF | TGTGCCAGCAGTGATGTCGGGGCAACTAATGAAAAACTGTTTTTT | NA | NA | TRBJ1-4 | TRBV25-1
CASRPFATNEKLFF | TGTGCCAGCAGGCCCTTTGCAACTAATGAAAAACTGTTTTTT | NA | NA | TRBJ1-4 | TRBV6-6
CASSGGQGAQPQHF | TGTGCCAGCAGTGGTGGACAGGGGGCTCAGCCCCAGCATTTT | once | TRBD1 | TRBJ1-5 | TRBV7-2
CASSKNGDLETQYF | TGCGCCAGCAGCAAAAACGGCGATTTGGAGACCCAGTACTTC | NA | NA | TRBJ2-5 | TRBV5-1
CASSSRASVPDTQYF | TGTGCCAGCAGCTCCCGGGCCTCTGTCCCAGATACGCAGTATTTT | NA | NA | TRBJ2-3 | TRBV7-3
CASSVNIADYNEQFF | TGTGCCAGCAGCGTAAATATTGCGGACTACAATGAGCAGTTCTTC | NA | NA | TRBJ2-1 | TRBV9
CASSRSPADSYEQYF | TGTGCCAGCAGCCGCTCGCCCGCGGACTCCTACGAGCAGTACTTC | NA | NA | TRBJ2-7 | TRBV11-3
CASSRQRNEKLFF | TGTGCCAGTAGCAGGCAGAGGAATGAAAAACTGTTTTTT | NA | NA | TRBJ1-4 | TRBV19
CASSPRDRGRSEQYF | TGTGCCAGCAGCCCCCGGGACAGGGGGCGTTCCGAGCAGTACTTC | NA | TRBD1 | TRBJ2-7 | TRBV11-1
CAWSPTGGLEKLFF | TGTGCCTGGAGTCCAACAGGGGGCCTTGAAAAACTGTTTTTT | NA | TRBD1 | TRBJ1-4 | TRBV30
CASSLGSGSYNEQFF | TGTGCCAGCAGCTTGGGCAGCGGATCCTACAATGAGCAGTTCTTC | NA | NA | TRBJ2-1 | TRBV5-4
CASSLGQGTEAFF | TGTGCCAGCAGCTTAGGCCAGGGCACTGAAGCTTTCTTT | NA | NA | TRBJ1-1 | TRBV7-9
CASSYLTGKSSYEQYF | TGCGCCAGCAGCTACCTGACAGGGAAATCCTCCTACGAGCAGTACTTC | NA | TRBD1 | TRBJ2-7 | TRBV5-1
CASSYSRGTEAFF | TGTGCCAGCAGTTACTCGAGGGGCACTGAAGCTTTCTTT | NA | NA | TRBJ1-1 | TRBV6-5
CASSQDRFSYEQYF | TGTGCCAGCAGCCAAGACAGGTTCTCCTACGAGCAGTACTTC | NA | NA | TRBJ2-7 | TRBV7-2
CASSPVPGINYGYTF | TGTGCCAGCTCACCCGTTCCAGGGATTAACTATGGCTACACCTTC | NA | NA | TRBJ1-2 | TRBV18
CASSLPTGVQGTQYF | TGCGCCAGCAGTTTACCGACAGGGGTACAAGGTACGCAGTATTTT | NA | TRBD1 | TRBJ2-3 | TRBV5-1
CASSYSSGLSAGELFF | TGTGCCAGCAGTTATTCTTCTGGACTGAGCGCCGGGGAGCTGTTTTTT | NA | NA | TRBJ2-2 | TRBV6-5
CASQGFTEAFF | TGTGCCAGTCAGGGTTTCACTGAAGCTTTCTTT | NA | NA | TRBJ1-1 | TRBV19
CASSPGQGLAGANF | TGTGCCAGCTCCCCGGGACAGGGACTAGCAGGCGCCAACTTC | NA | NA | TRBJ2-5 | TRBV11-3
CASSPGLMNTEAFF | TGCGCCAGCAGCCCGGGACTGATGAACACTGAAGCTTTCTTT | NA | NA | TRBJ1-1 | TRBV5-1
CASSPRGVDRDSESTDTQYF | TGTGCCAGCTCACCCCGAGGTGTGGACAGGGACAGCGAAAGCACAGATACGCAGTATTTT | NA | TRBD1 | TRBJ2-3 | TRBV18
CASSPGTSRYEQYF | TGTGCCAGCAGCCCGGGGACTAGCAGATACGAGCAGTACTTC | NA | TRBD2 | TRBJ2-7 | TRBV5-4
CASSKRITGETQYF | TGCGCCAGCAGCAAGCGGATTACAGGGGAGACCCAGTACTTC | NA | NA | TRBJ2-5 | TRBV5-1
CASSLGGDTEAFF | TGTGCCAGCAGCTTAGGCGGGGACACTGAAGCTTTCTTT | once | NA | TRBJ1-1 | TRBV7-9
CASISGRGSGSYEQYF | TGTGCCAGCATCTCCGGCCGGGGCAGCGGCTCCTACGAGCAGTACTTC | NA | NA | TRBJ2-7 | TRBV5-8
CASSFHDRGPNTGELFF | TGTGCCAGCAGTTTCCACGACAGGGGGCCGAACACCGGGGAGCTGTTTTTT | NA | TRBD1 | TRBJ2-2 | TRBV27
CASSRKGTNFFF | TGTGCCAGCAGCAGAAAAGGGACAAATTTCTTCTTC | once | NA | TRBJ2-1 | TRBV7-8
CASSVESGLSYEQYF | TGTGCCAGCAGCGTAGAATCAGGGCTAAGCTACGAGCAGTACTTC | NA | NA | TRBJ2-7 | TRBV9
CASTQRDSSYEQYF | TGCGCCAGCACGCAACGAGACAGCTCCTACGAGCAGTACTTC | NA | NA | TRBJ2-7 | TRBV5-1
CASSSRARSNQPQHF | TGTGCCAGCAGCTCCCGGGCGAGGAGCAATCAGCCCCAGCATTTT | NA | NA | TRBJ1-5 | TRBV7-2
CASSLGRGKDLFYEQYF | TGTGCCAGCAGCTTAGGCCGGGGAAAAGACCTTTTTTACGAGCAGTACTTC | NA | NA | TRBJ2-7 | TRBV13
CASSPGTSGSLTYNEQFF | TGTGCCAGTAGCCCCGGGACTAGCGGGAGCCTAACCTACAATGAGCAGTTCTTC | NA | TRBD2 | TRBJ2-1 | TRBV19
CSVVTGGWNTEAFF | TGCAGCGTTGTCACAGGGGGTTGGAACACTGAAGCTTTCTTT | NA | TRBD1 | TRBJ1-1 | TRBV29-1
CASSLYPSSSYNEQFF | TGTGCCAGCAGCTTATACCCATCCAGCTCCTACAATGAGCAGTTCTTC | NA | NA | TRBJ2-1 | TRBV7-9
CASGEQGSDTQYF | TGCGCCAGCGGGGAGCAGGGTTCAGATACGCAGTATTTT | NA | NA | TRBJ2-3 | TRBV5-1
CASTSGGYYGYTF | TGTGCCAGCACCTCGGGGGGATACTATGGCTACACCTTC | NA | NA | TRBJ1-2 | TRBV19
CASGSPDKATGELFF | TGTGCCAGCGGGTCCCCCGACAAAGCCACCGGGGAGCTGTTTTTT | NA | NA | TRBJ2-2 | TRBV6-5
CASSVEAFRTYEQYF | TGTGCCAGCAGCGTAGAGGCGTTTCGGACCTACGAGCAGTACTTC | NA | NA | TRBJ2-7 | TRBV9
CASSDWTGGILNQPQHF | TGTGCCAGCAGTGATTGGACAGGGGGCATTCTCAATCAGCCCCAGCATTTT | once | TRBD1 | TRBJ1-5 | TRBV6-1
CASSPNGGSYNEQFF | TGTGCCAGCTCACCAAACGGAGGCTCCTACAATGAGCAGTTCTTC | NA | NA | TRBJ2-1 | TRBV18
CASSKEDTSGTTGTGELFF | TGCGCCAGCAGCAAAGAAGATACTAGCGGGACTACGGGCACCGGGGAGCTGTTTTTT | NA | TRBD2 | TRBJ2-2 | TRBV4-1
CASSSPTGSTDTQYF | TGTGCCAGCAGCTCTCCGACAGGAAGCACAGATACGCAGTATTTT | NA | NA | TRBJ2-3 | TRBV7-9
CASSTGQGETQYF | TGTGCCAGCAGCACCGGACAGGGGGAGACCCAGTACTTC | NA | TRBD1 | TRBJ2-5 | TRBV5-4
CASGLRQGPQGNGYTF | TGTGCTAGTGGTCTCCGACAGGGGCCGCAGGGGAATGGCTACACCTTC | NA | TRBD1 | TRBJ1-2 | TRBV12-5
CASGERATLSYGYTF | TGTGCCAGCGGGGAAAGGGCTACGCTGTCCTATGGCTACACCTTC | NA | NA | TRBJ1-2 | TRBV6-5
CASSSRDSVQPQHF | TGTGCCAGCAGCTCTCGGGACAGTGTTCAGCCCCAGCATTTT | once | TRBD1 | TRBJ1-5 | TRBV7-6
CASIAEYNEQFF | TGTGCCAGCATAGCGGAGTACAATGAGCAGTTCTTC | NA | NA | TRBJ2-1 | TRBV2